A single sample gave rise to the 7 T cell receptor beta chains below, sequenced in a study of HIV-infected patients and healthy controls. The repertoire came from unfractionated whole blood and reflected all unsorted peripheral T cells. Reverse transcription used around 500 ng RNA and constant-region primers for alpha and beta. Alpha and beta chain libraries were made separately by chain-specific third strand synthesis with multiplexing indices. In TCRdb, the 5' RACE reads were re-called with MiXCR into one record per CDR3 protein. The table lists more than 15,000 distinct CDR3 sequences, 9.5% to 15% of them singletons. The material sequenced was blood. All receptors derive from an adult in good health.

In its sample, this clonotype was seen many times. The chain is built from TRBV5-8 and TRBJ2-1, with 10 nucleotides matching TRBD2. The CDR3 totals 17 residues. Germline CDR1 is SGHTS and CDR2 is YDEGEE. V lost 5 bases and J lost 0; bases outside the gene matches: 8. CDR3 in DNA: TGTGCCAGCAGAAACGGGGTAGCGGGGGGCTCCTACAATGAGCAGTTCTTC. This encodes CASRNGVAGGSYNEQFF.

This clonotype was recorded many times. The J gene is TRBJ1-1, the V gene TRBV5-1; D gene uncertain. This CDR3 region has 14 residues. CDR1 SGHRS and CDR2 YFSETQ come from the germline V gene. V shed 4 bases and J shed 7 bases, with 17 bases lying between them. The CDR3 loop reads CASSPQSSTVEAFF. Written as DNA, the CDR3 is TGCGCCAGCAGCCCCCAATCCTCGACGGTTGAAGCTTTCTTT.

V and J are TRBV7-2 and TRBJ1-2, with a possible D match to TRBD1 (6 bases). V lost 6 bases and J 4 bases, leaving 18 bases between the germline ends. The germline gives CDR1 SGHTA, CDR2 FQGNSA. The CDR3 extends over 15 amino acids. The CDR3 DNA reads TGTGCCAGCAGTTCGACAGGCGCCCCCGTCTATGGCTACACCTTC. Its protein is CASSSTGAPVYGYTF.

The sample holds many counts of this clonotype. The V gene is TRBV30, the J gene TRBJ1-2, with a tentative D call TRBD1 (5 bases). V was shortened by 3 bases and J by 6 bases, with 14 bases between the two germline ends. CDR3 length: 13 amino acids. The germline gives CDR1 GTSNPN, CDR2 SVGIG (reference sequence). The CDR3 DNA reads TGTGCCTGGAGGTCCATAGGGGCCAATGGCTACACCTTC. It translates to CAWRSIGANGYTF. The full variable domain, its missing parts supplied by reference TRBV30 and TRBJ1-2, is SQTIHQWPATLVQPVGSPLSLECTVEGTSNPNLYWYRQAAGRGLQLLFYSVGIGQISSEVPQNLSASRPQDRQFILSSKKLLLSDSGFYLCAWRSIGANGYTFGSGTRLTVV.

By share of the sample, this clonotype is medium-sized (0.01 to 0.1%). The chain employs TRBV7-2 and TRBJ2-1; 10 bases align to TRBD1. This CDR3 spans 16 amino acids. The germline CDR1 and CDR2 sequences are SGHTA and FQGNSA. V shed 5 bases and J 4 bases; nucleotides not matched to a gene: 8. The CDR3 sequence is CASSLILGQGYNEQFF. The CDR3 DNA sequence: TGTGCCAGCAGCCTAATTCTGGGACAGGGGTACAATGAGCAGTTCTTC.

In its sample, this clonotype ranks as medium-sized. The chain couples TRBV14 to TRBJ2-5; D is ambiguous. The CDR3 length is 14 residues. Germline CDR1 is SGHDN and CDR2 is FVKESK. Trimming shortened V by 2 bases and J by 4 bases, and 11 bases separated the two germline ends. The DNA of the CDR3 is TGTGCCAGCAGCCAATTTACGGCAGGAGAGACCCAGTACTTC. Translated: CASSQFTAGETQYF.

This clonotype was recorded a few times. This chain uses TRBV6-6 with TRBJ1-4; 7 bases agree with TRBD1. Per the germline V gene, CDR1 is MNHNY and CDR2 is SVGAGI (reference sequence). V trimming: 8 bases; J trimming: 5 bases; junction bases outside the gene matches: 11. This CDR3 comprises 15 residues. This CDR3 reads CASVITGASNEKLFF. The CDR3 DNA follows: TGTGCCAGCGTCATAACAGGGGCCTCAAATGAAAAACTGTTTTTT.